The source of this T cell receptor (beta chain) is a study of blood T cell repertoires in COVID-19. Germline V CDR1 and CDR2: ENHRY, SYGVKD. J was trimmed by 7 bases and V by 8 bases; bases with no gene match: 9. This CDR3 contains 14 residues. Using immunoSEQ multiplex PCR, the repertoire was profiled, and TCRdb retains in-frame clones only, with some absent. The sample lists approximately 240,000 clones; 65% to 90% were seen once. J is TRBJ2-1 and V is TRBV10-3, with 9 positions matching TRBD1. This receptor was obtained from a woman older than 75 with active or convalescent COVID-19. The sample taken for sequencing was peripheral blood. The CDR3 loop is CAIHSGTGSNEQFF. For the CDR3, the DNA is TGTGCCATCCATTCCGGGACAGGGAGTAATGAGCAGTTCTTC.